Listed here are 13 T cell receptor beta chains from one sample, sequenced in a study of T cell repertoires in cytomegalovirus infection. One entry per CDR3 protein results from TCRdb running MiXCR on the reads. The sample shows 150,000 or so distinct CDR3 sequences, 20% to 25% of them seen only once. The sample was PBMCs. These receptors were obtained from a human donor in good health (CMV status not recorded). Some clones in this sample may be carry-over from other donors' samples.

This clonotype was counted a few times. V and J are TRBV6-5 and TRBJ2-3; 9 nucleotides match TRBD1. Germline V gene sequence: CDR1 MNHEY, CDR2 SVGAGI. The CDR3 covers 14 residues. V dropped 5 bases and J dropped 5; count of bases not matched to a gene: 5. This CDR3 is CASSPDRGKDTQYF. DNA for the CDR3: TGTGCCAGCAGTCCGGACAGGGGTAAAGATACGCAGTATTTT.

This clonotype was observed a few times. The chain uses TRBV6-2 or TRBV6-3 and TRBJ2-5; D gene ambiguous. Trimming took off 6 bases at V and 4 bases at J, with 12 bases between the two ends. CDR3 length equals 13 residues. Germline values: CDR1 MNHEY, CDR2 SVGEGT. The CDR3 region has the DNA TGTGCCAGCAGCCCCGGACGGGCAGAGACCCAGTACTTC. It translates to CASSPGRAETQYF.

This clonotype was counted a few times. The V and J genes are TRBV28 and TRBJ2-7; D is perhaps TRBD1 (6 bases). The CDR3 contains 14 residues. CDR1 and CDR2 from the germline V gene are MDHEN and SYDVKM. With 6 bases removed from V and 0 bases from J, the gap between germline ends came to 12 bases. In DNA form, the CDR3 reads TGTGCCAGCAGGGAGGACAGACCCTCCTACGAGCAGTACTTC. It yields the protein CASREDRPSYEQYF.

As for this clonotype: One junction end disagrees with the germline gene, perhaps due to a read error. The rearrangement uses TRBV5-1 and TRBJ2-2; D possibly corresponds to TRBD1 (7 bases). The germline V gene has CDR1 SGHRS and CDR2 YFSETQ. This CDR3 spans 14 amino acids. In DNA form, the CDR3 reads TGCGCCACCGCGGGACAGTCGAACACCGGGCAGCTGTTTTTT. It yields the protein CATAGQSNTGQLFF.

J is TRBJ2-2 and V is TRBV24-1; no clear D gene. Trimming removed 4 bases at V and 0 bases at J, with 8 bases between. The germline CDR1 and CDR2 sequences are KGHDR and SFDVKD. This CDR3 is built from 15 residues. This CDR3 reads CATSDSRANTGELFF. CDR3 DNA: TGTGCCACCAGTGACTCCCGGGCGAACACCGGGGAGCTGTTTTTT.

As for this clonotype: No conserved phenylalanine or tryptophan ends this CDR3, so it is likely a read error. The DNA is left out, because the CDR3 cannot be placed on it with certainty; the CDR3 is given as TCRdb lists it. This chain connects TRBV28 to TRBJ2-7; the table assigns TRBD1, which was not confirmed against the DNA. The CDR3 spans 12 amino acids, including both terminal residues. Germline lookup yields CDR1 MDHEN and CDR2 SYDVKM. The CDR3 region is CASRDRGGQYLL.

Only a few counts were recorded for this clonotype. The chain is built from TRBV7-6 and TRBJ1-2, with D perhaps matching TRBD1 (5 bases). The V end was cut by 7 bases, the J end by 3 bases, with 15 bases between. CDR1 is SGHVS and CDR2 is FNYEAQ in the germline V gene. The CDR3 consists of 14 residues. In DNA form, the CDR3 reads TGTGCCAGCACCCCGATAGCGGGGGACTATGGCTACACCTTC. This sequence encodes CASTPIAGDYGYTF.

This chain links TRBV7-3 with TRBJ1-1, with D maybe TRBD1 (6 bases). V gave up 4 bases and J gave up 4 bases, with 10 bases separating them. Germline loops: CDR1 SGHTA, CDR2 FQGTGA. CDR3 length: 13 amino acids. The CDR3 DNA is TGTGCCAGCAGCTCCAGGGGTGGCACTGAAGCTTTCTTT. Translation gives CASSSRGGTEAFF.

This clonotype was counted only a few times. The chain couples TRBV6-5 to TRBJ2-1, with 8 bases lining up with TRBD1. Germline lookup yields CDR1 MNHEY and CDR2 SVGAGI. The junction had 1 base not matched to a gene; V was cut back by 4 bases and J by 2 bases. This CDR3 region has 14 residues. In DNA, the CDR3 is TGTGCCAGCAGTTTACAGGGGGCCTACAATGAGCAGTTCTTC. Translating gives CASSLQGAYNEQFF.

The gene calls are TRBV5-1 and TRBJ2-2, with D unresolved. Germline CDR1 reads SGHRS; CDR2 reads YFSETQ. The CDR3 has 14 amino acids. The germline V and J ends were trimmed by 3 bases and 4 bases, with 10 bases remaining between them. This CDR3 reads CASSSTDPTGELFF. Written as DNA, the CDR3 is TGCGCCAGCAGCTCCACAGATCCCACCGGGGAGCTGTTTTTT.

V is TRBV19 and J is TRBJ1-5; D perhaps matches TRBD1 (6 bases). V shed 7 bases and J shed 6 bases, with 22 bases lying between them. Germline V gene lookup returns CDR1 LNHDA and CDR2 SQIVND (reference sequence). The CDR3 is 16 residues long. This chain's CDR3 is CASTSTGVVVGQPQHF. The CDR3 DNA is TGTGCCAGTACCTCGACAGGAGTGGTGGTAGGTCAGCCCCAGCATTTT. The variable domain in full, with the rest retrieved from reference TRBV19 and TRBJ1-5, is DGGITQSPKYLFRKEGQNVTLSCEQNLNHDAMYWYRQDPGQGLRLIYYSQIVNDFQKGDIAEGYSVSREKKESFPLTVTSAQKNPTAFYLCASTSTGVVVGQPQHFGDGTRLSIL.

This clonotype was observed many times. The genes are TRBV7-2 and TRBJ2-2, with 11 bases identical to TRBD2. After removal of 6 bases from V and 4 bases from J, the junction contained 7 bases not matched to a gene. The V gene's germline CDR1 is SGHTA and CDR2 FQGNSA. CDR3 length: 16 amino acids. The CDR3 coding sequence is TGTGCCAGCAGGCCACTAGCGGGAGTCGCCACCGGGGAGCTGTTTTTT. Translation gives CASRPLAGVATGELFF. Full variable domain (remainder filled in from reference TRBV7-2 and TRBJ2-2): GAGVSQSPSNKVTEKGKDVELRCDPISGHTALYWYRQSLGQGLEFLIYFQGNSAPDKSGLPSDRFSAERTGGSVSTLTIQRTQQEDSAVYLCASRPLAGVATGELFFGEGSRLTVL.

The chain links TRBV5-1 to TRBJ2-7; D possibly uses TRBD1 or TRBD2 (5 bases each). CDR3 length: 13 residues. Trimming took 1 base from V and 7 from J, leaving 12 bases between them. CDR1 is SGHRS, CDR2 YFSETQ, per germline. The CDR3 nucleotides read TGCGCCAGCAGCTTGTTTGAGGGGTGGGAGCAGTACTTC. The encoded protein is CASSLFEGWEQYF.